This T cell receptor beta chain was identified during a study of cytomegalovirus exposure and HLA in healthy donors. The primer mix had 60 Vbeta and 13 Jbeta primers. Clones were sequenced by immunoSEQ multiplex PCR, and TCRdb holds only the in-frame ones, with some missing. Among fewer than 200,000 clones, 84% were seen once, and the ten largest hold more than 0.95%. The V gene lost 2 bases and the J gene lost 4 bases, with 16 bases spanning the gap. In germline, CDR1 is MNHNS, CDR2 SASEGT. The CDR3 length is 16 residues. Whole-study findings and limits: Clonal expansion was found to be greater in HLA-associated TCR beta chains than in equally common others in a later analysis. Reportedly, TCR beta sequences accurately predicted HLA-A and HLA-B alleles in most subjects.

About this clone: What it binds is not known.

J is TRBJ2-3 and V is TRBV6-1; a possible D gene is TRBD2 (7 bases). The source of this sequence is a girl aged 2-9 years in good health and CMV-seropositive. Sequenced material: PBMCs. The CDR3: CASSEIGRGRADTQYF. Here the CDR3 DNA reads TGTGCCAGCAGTGAAATAGGGAGGGGGAGGGCAGATACGCAGTATTTT.